This paragraph covers one T cell receptor (beta chain) sequence. Its specificity is unknown. Individual TCR cDNA molecules each bore their own unique molecular identifier. One entry per CDR3 protein, called by TCRdb with MiXCR from the 5' RACE reads. The sample holds tens of thousands of distinct CDR3 sequences, about 4.6% seen once. The time point is: sample taken at primary tumor resection. Extraction of whole RNA from tumor, nontumor lung or frozen PBMC preceded unsorted sequencing. Samples were obtained from about 75 donors, all untreated early-stage non-small cell lung cancer patients. These data belong to a study of spatial heterogeneity in lung cancer. Study-wide context: There were consistently more beta-chain sequences detected than alpha-chain sequences. Findings and caveats of the study: Ubiquitous expanded tumor TCRs showed up in blood more at resection than follow-up.

Trimming took 4 bases from V and 6 from J, leaving 12 bases between them. The CDR3 sequence is 14 residues long. Sequencing used PBMCs, obtained at surgery. The TCR was taken from a male donor with early-stage non-small cell lung cancer. The V call is TRBV12-3 or TRBV12-4, the J call TRBJ2-2; tentative D call: TRBD2 (5 bases). The CDR3 spells CASSSPGVAGELFF. CDR3 DNA sequence: TGTGCCAGCAGTTCCCCCGGGGTCGCCGGGGAGCTGTTTTTT.